This T cell receptor (beta chain) was identified during a study of beta chain features in type 1 diabetes. Germline assignment: CDR1 SGHNT and CDR2 YYREEE (reference sequence). The CDR3 is 13 residues long. Trimming took off 0 bases at V and 7 bases at J, with 10 bases between the two ends. Every bit of the isolated RNA underwent reverse transcription, so sequencing read expressed TCRB transcripts. The average read count of naive, central memory and regulatory T cell samples was some 3.5 million. TCRdb keeps only in-frame clones here, not all; method: immunoSEQ multiplex PCR. The sample lists around 430,000 clones; around 28% were seen once. In all sorted populations, purity surpassed 95%.

The receptor was derived from a man between 18 and 35 years old in good health. Material for sequencing was naive CD4+ T cells from blood. The chain links TRBV5-4 to TRBJ1-2; D remains ambiguous. CDR3: CASSLVSSSGYTF. In DNA form, the CDR3 reads TGTGCCAGCAGCTTGGTCTCCTCTAGTGGCTACACCTTC.